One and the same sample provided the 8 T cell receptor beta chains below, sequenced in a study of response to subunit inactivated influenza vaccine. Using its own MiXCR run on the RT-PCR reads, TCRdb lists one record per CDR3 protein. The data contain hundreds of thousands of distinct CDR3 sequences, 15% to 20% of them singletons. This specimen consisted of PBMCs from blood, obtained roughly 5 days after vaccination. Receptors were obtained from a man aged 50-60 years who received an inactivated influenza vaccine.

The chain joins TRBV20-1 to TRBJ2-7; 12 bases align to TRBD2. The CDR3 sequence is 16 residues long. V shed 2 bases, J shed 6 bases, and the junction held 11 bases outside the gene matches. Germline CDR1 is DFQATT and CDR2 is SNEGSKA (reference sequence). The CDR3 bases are TGCAGTGCTAGATATGGCGGACTAGCGGGAATAGGCGAGCAGTACTTC. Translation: CSARYGGLAGIGEQYF.

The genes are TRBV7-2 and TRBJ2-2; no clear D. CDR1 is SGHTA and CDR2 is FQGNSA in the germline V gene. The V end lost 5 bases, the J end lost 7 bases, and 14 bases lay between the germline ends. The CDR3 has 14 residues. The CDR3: CASSTGHALGELFF. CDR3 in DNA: TGTGCCAGCAGCACGGGCCATGCACTCGGGGAGCTGTTTTTT. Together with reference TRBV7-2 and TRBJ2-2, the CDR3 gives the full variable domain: GAGVSQSPSNKVTEKGKDVELRCDPISGHTALYWYRQSLGQGLEFLIYFQGNSAPDKSGLPSDRFSAERTGGSVSTLTIQRTQQEDSAVYLCASSTGHALGELFFGEGSRLTVL.

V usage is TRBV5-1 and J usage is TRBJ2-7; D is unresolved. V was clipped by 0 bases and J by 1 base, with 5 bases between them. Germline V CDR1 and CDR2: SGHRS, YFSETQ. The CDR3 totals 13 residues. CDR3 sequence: CASSLDASYEQYF. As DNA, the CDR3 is TGCGCCAGCAGCTTGGATGCGTCCTACGAGCAGTACTTC. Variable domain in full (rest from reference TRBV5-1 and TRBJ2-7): KAGVTQTPRYLIKTRGQQVTLSCSPISGHRSVSWYQQTPGQGLQFLFEYFSETQRNKGNFPGRFSGRQFSNSRSEMNVSTLELGDSALYLCASSLDASYEQYFGPGTRLTVT.

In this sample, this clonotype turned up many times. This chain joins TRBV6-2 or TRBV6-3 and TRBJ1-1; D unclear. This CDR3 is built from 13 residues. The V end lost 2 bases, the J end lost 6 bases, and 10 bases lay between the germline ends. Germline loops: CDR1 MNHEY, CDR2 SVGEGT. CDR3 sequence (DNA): TGTGCCAGCAGTTACCTACAGAGCGCTGAAGCTTTCTTT. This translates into CASSYLQSAEAFF.

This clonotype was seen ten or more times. The CDR3 sequence is CASSLGQPGTQYF. Written as DNA, the CDR3 is TGTGCCAGCAGCTTAGGCCAGCCTGGTACGCAGTATTTT. This chain uses TRBV7-2 with TRBJ2-3; unclear D gene. This CDR3 has 13 residues. Germline lookup yields CDR1 SGHTA and CDR2 FQGNSA. Deletions cut 1 base from V and 8 bases from J, with 10 bases between.

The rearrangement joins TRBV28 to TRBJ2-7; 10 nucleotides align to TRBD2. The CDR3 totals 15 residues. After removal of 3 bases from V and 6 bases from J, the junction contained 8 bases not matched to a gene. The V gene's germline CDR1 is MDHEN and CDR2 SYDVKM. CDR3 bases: TGTGCCAGCAGTTTCTGCCTAGCGGGAGCATGCGAGCAGTACTTC. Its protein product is CASSFCLAGACEQYF.

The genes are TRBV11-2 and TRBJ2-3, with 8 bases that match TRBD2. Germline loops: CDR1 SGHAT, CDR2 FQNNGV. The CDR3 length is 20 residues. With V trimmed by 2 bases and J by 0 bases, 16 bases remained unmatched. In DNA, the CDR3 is TGTGCCAGCAGCTTATGGAAGGGTCCAAGGGGACTAGTAAGCACAGATACGCAGTATTTT. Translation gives CASSLWKGPRGLVSTDTQYF.

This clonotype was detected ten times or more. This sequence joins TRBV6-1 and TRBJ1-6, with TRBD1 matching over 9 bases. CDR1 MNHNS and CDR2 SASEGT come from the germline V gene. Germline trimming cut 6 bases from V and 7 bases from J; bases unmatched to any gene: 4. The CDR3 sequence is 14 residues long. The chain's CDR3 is CASRRTGENSPLHF. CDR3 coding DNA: TGTGCCAGCAGACGGACAGGGGAGAATTCACCCCTCCACTTT.